The rows below give T cell receptor beta chains drawn from one sample of a study of OX40 agonist ivuxolimab in advanced cancers. Clones were read by immunoSEQ multiplex PCR, and TCRdb kept only the in-frame ones, dropping some. The profile shows 45,000 to 60,000 clones, about 87% of them singletons. The sequenced sample was CD4+ or CD8+ T cells sorted from blood, obtained in a trial of the OX40 agonist ivuxolimab. The receptors here all came from an adult with an advanced solid tumor such as melanoma, head and neck, liver or kidney cancer. CDR3s include the opening cysteine and the closing phenylalanine or tryptophan. A D gene is named only where the DNA matches it firmly. The size field is filled for only some rows; it gives once, few, many or a size class.

j_gene | abundance | v_gene | len | d_gene | CDR3aa | CDR3nt
TRBJ2-7 | . | TRBV4-3 | 15 | TRBD1 | CASSPAGQGGYEQYF | TGCGCCAGCAGCCCCGCAGGACAGGGTGGATACGAGCAGTACTTC
TRBJ1-1 | . | TRBV5-1 | 14 | . | CASSPREGFPEAFF | TGCGCCAGCAGCCCCCGGGAGGGGTTCCCTGAAGCTTTCTTT
TRBJ1-2 | . | TRBV6-5 | 15 | . | CASSYSSGEPYGYTF | TGTGCCAGCAGTTACTCGTCCGGGGAACCCTATGGCTACACCTTC
TRBJ1-5 | . | TRBV7-8 | 16 | . | CASAWAGVDSNQPQHF | TGTGCCAGCGCCTGGGCAGGGGTAGATAGCAATCAGCCCCAGCATTTT
TRBJ2-3 | . | TRBV14 | 15 | . | CASSQGAQGTDTQYF | TGTGCCAGCAGCCAAGGGGCCCAGGGCACAGATACGCAGTATTTT
TRBJ2-1 | once | TRBV7-6 | 13 | . | CASSQTRGGEQFF | TGTGCCAGCAGCCAAACCAGGGGAGGTGAGCAGTTCTTC
TRBJ1-6 | . | TRBV10-1 | 16 | . | CASSEEKDDNNSPLHF | TGCGCCAGCAGTGAGGAGAAGGACGATAATAATTCACCCCTCCACTTT
TRBJ2-1 | . | TRBV9 | 15 | TRBD2 | CASSPTSGGYNEQFF | TGTGCCAGCAGCCCGACTAGCGGGGGCTACAATGAGCAGTTCTTC
TRBJ2-1 | . | TRBV4-1 | 17 | . | CASSPQDLRGTYNEQFF | TGCGCCAGCAGCCCGCAGGATCTGCGGGGCACTTACAATGAGCAGTTCTTC
TRBJ1-2 | once | TRBV30 | 12 | . | CAWSRGSYGYTF | TGTGCCTGGAGTAGGGGTAGCTATGGCTACACCTTC
TRBJ2-7 | . | TRBV14 | 14 | TRBD2 | CASSEIAGAYEQYF | TGTGCCAGCAGCGAGATAGCGGGGGCCTACGAGCAGTACTTC
TRBJ2-3 | . | TRBV9 | 15 | . | CASSVGGGPADTQYF | TGTGCCAGCAGCGTAGGGGGGGGCCCGGCAGATACGCAGTATTTT
TRBJ2-3 | . | TRBV7-6 | 15 | TRBD2 | CASSLGGGFTDTQYF | TGTGCCAGCAGCTTAGGGGGGGGATTCACAGATACGCAGTATTTT
TRBJ2-7 | . | TRBV6-5 | 15 | TRBD1 | CASSQPGTGLYEQYF | TGTGCCAGCAGCCAACCCGGGACAGGACTCTACGAGCAGTACTTC
TRBJ2-7 | . | TRBV30 | 12 | . | CASWGVPYEQYF | TGTGCCTCCTGGGGGGTCCCCTACGAGCAGTACTTC
TRBJ2-7 | . | TRBV28 | 12 | . | CASSFRRDEQYF | TGTGCCAGCAGTTTTAGGAGAGACGAGCAGTACTTC
TRBJ1-4 | . | TRBV11-2 | 14 | . | CASSQVMFWRRLFF | TGCGCCAGCAGCCAAGTCATGTTTTGGAGGCGGCTGTTTTTT
TRBJ2-7 | . | TRBV27 | 14 | TRBD1 | CASSIQGSEYEQYF | TGTGCCAGCAGTATACAGGGGTCAGAGTACGAGCAGTACTTC
TRBJ2-7 | . | TRBV23-1 | 18 | TRBD2 | CASSQSESGRARTYEQYF | TGCGCCAGCAGTCAATCCGAAAGCGGGAGAGCCCGAACCTACGAGCAGTACTTC
TRBJ1-1 | . | TRBV10-2 | 12 | . | CASRDGNTEAFF | TGCGCCAGCAGGGACGGGAACACTGAAGCTTTCTTT
TRBJ2-2 | . | TRBV11-3 | 16 | . | CASSSRDEGNTGELFF | TGTGCCAGCAGCAGCCGGGACGAGGGAAACACCGGGGAGCTGTTTTTT
TRBJ1-2 | . | TRBV5-6 | 11 | . | CASSFGFGYTF | TGTGCCAGCAGCTTTGGATTCGGCTACACCTTC
TRBJ2-7 | . | TRBV19 | 12 | . | CASSIGGYEQYF | TGTGCCAGTAGTATCGGCGGCTACGAGCAGTACTTC
TRBJ1-1 | . | TRBV19 | 12 | . | CASSIAGREAFF | TGTGCCAGTAGTATAGCGGGCAGGGAAGCTTTCTTT
TRBJ2-7 | . | TRBV6-1 | 15 | TRBD1 | CASSEGTGGSYEQYF | TGTGCCAGCAGTGAAGGGACAGGGGGGTCCTACGAGCAGTACTTC
TRBJ2-7 | . | TRBV5-4 | 14 | TRBD2 | CASSFSGTIHEQYF | TGTGCCAGCAGCTTCTCCGGGACTATCCACGAGCAGTACTTC
TRBJ1-4 | . | TRBV30 | 11 | . | CAWSVGEKLFF | TGTGCCTGGAGTGTAGGTGAAAAACTGTTTTTT
TRBJ2-3 | . | TRBV7-9 | 15 | . | CASSSTSLGTDTQYF | TGTGCCAGCAGCTCTACTAGCTTGGGTACAGATACGCAGTATTTT
TRBJ2-7 | . | TRBV19 | 14 | . | CASSMGAGSYEQYF | TGTGCCAGTAGTATGGGGGCGGGCAGCTACGAGCAGTACTTC
TRBJ2-7 | . | TRBV5-4 | 14 | TRBD2 | CASRVRGEAYEQYF | TGTGCCAGCAGGGTCCGGGGGGAAGCCTACGAGCAGTACTTC
TRBJ2-7 | . | TRBV27 | 14 | . | CASSFWGDPYEQYF | TGTGCCAGCAGTTTTTGGGGGGACCCCTACGAGCAGTACTTC
TRBJ2-7 | . | TRBV4-2 | 13 | . | CASSQTTGDEQYF | TGTGCCAGCAGCCAAACTACGGGGGACGAGCAGTACTTC
TRBJ2-7 | . | TRBV9 | 16 | TRBD2 | CASSVAPSGSLIEQYF | TGTGCCAGCAGCGTAGCCCCTAGCGGGAGTTTGATCGAGCAGTACTTC
TRBJ1-2 | . | TRBV19 | 15 | . | CASSLSLTEPDGYTF | TGTGCCAGTAGTCTTTCTCTGACGGAGCCCGATGGCTACACCTTC
TRBJ2-2 | . | TRBV18 | 15 | . | CASSPSQGSPGELFF | TGTGCCAGCTCACCATCGCAGGGGTCTCCCGGGGAGCTGTTTTTT
TRBJ1-5 | . | TRBV19 | 13 | . | CASSWSGDQPQHF | TGTGCCAGTAGCTGGAGTGGCGATCAGCCCCAGCATTTT
TRBJ2-3 | . | TRBV11-3 | 13 | TRBD2 | CASSLTSGAPGYF | TGTGCCAGCAGCTTGACTAGCGGGGCTCCCGGCTATTTT
TRBJ2-7 | once | TRBV7-9 | 14 | . | CASSLVGGPYEQYF | TGTGCCAGCAGCTTAGTTGGGGGGCCCTACGAGCAGTACTTC
TRBJ2-2 | . | TRBV28 | 18 | . | CASSSSTIRHTNTGELFF | TGTGCCAGCAGTTCCTCGACGATTAGACATACGAACACCGGGGAGCTGTTTTTT
TRBJ2-2 | . | TRBV9 | 16 | . | CASSVGLTPNTGELFF | TGTGCCAGCAGCGTAGGCCTTACCCCGAACACCGGGGAGCTGTTTTTT
TRBJ2-7 | . | TRBV4-3 | 14 | . | CASSQDAGTYEQYF | TGCGCCAGCAGCCAAGATGCGGGCACCTACGAGCAGTACTTC
TRBJ2-5 | . | TRBV2 | 19 | TRBD1 | CASSDFTLPGTGTQETQYF | TGTGCCAGCAGTGATTTTACTCTTCCGGGGACAGGGACTCAAGAGACCCAGTACTTC
TRBJ1-1 | . | TRBV6-1 | 13 | . | CASSEEGVLEAFF | TGTGCCAGCAGTGAAGAGGGCGTCCTTGAAGCTTTCTTT
TRBJ1-4 | once | TRBV7-9 | 16 | TRBD1 | CASSPRQGALKEKLFF | TGTGCCAGCAGTCCCAGACAGGGGGCGCTAAAGGAAAAACTGTTTTTT
TRBJ1-2 | . | TRBV27 | 18 | . | CASSLSYRARDFFYGYTF | TGTGCCAGCAGTTTATCGTACAGGGCCCGGGACTTCTTCTATGGCTACACCTTC
TRBJ2-3 | . | TRBV2 | 19 | . | CASSEEGIEYSAYTDTQYF | TGTGCCAGCAGTGAAGAAGGCATAGAATACAGCGCTTACACAGATACGCAGTATTTT
TRBJ1-2 | . | TRBV7-9 | 18 | . | CASSLVDLDRTRLDGYTF | TGTGCCAGCAGCTTAGTGGATCTTGACCGGACACGGCTGGATGGCTACACCTTC
TRBJ1-5 | . | TRBV9 | 15 | . | CASSVGGASNQPQHF | TGTGCCAGCAGCGTAGGGGGGGCCAGCAATCAGCCCCAGCATTTT
TRBJ2-5 | many | TRBV13 | 13 | . | CASSLGSGETQYF | TGTGCCAGCAGCTTAGGCTCGGGAGAGACCCAGTACTTC
TRBJ2-1 | . | TRBV9 | 13 | TRBD2 | CASSRGGRNEQFF | TGTGCCAGCAGCAGAGGCGGGAGGAATGAGCAGTTCTTC
TRBJ1-5 | . | TRBV7-9 | 13 | . | CASGVGVNQPQHF | TGTGCCAGCGGGGTAGGTGTCAATCAGCCCCAGCATTTT
TRBJ2-1 | . | TRBV25-1 | 15 | . | CASSEDGARVNEQFF | TGTGCCAGCAGTGAGGACGGGGCGCGGGTCAATGAGCAGTTCTTC
TRBJ1-3 | . | TRBV13 | 11 | . | CASSPGDTIYF | TGTGCCAGCAGCCCCGGAGACACCATATATTTT
TRBJ2-7 | . | TRBV9 | 14 | . | CASSLSTSPYEQYF | TGTGCCAGCAGCCTATCGACTAGTCCCTACGAGCAGTACTTC
TRBJ2-3 | . | TRBV7-9 | 17 | . | CASSLVYGGVNTDTQYF | TGTGCCAGCAGCTTAGTTTACGGGGGAGTTAACACAGATACGCAGTATTTT